The source of this TCR beta chain is a study of cytomegalovirus exposure and HLA in healthy donors. 13 Jbeta primers and 60 Vbeta primers were used for the PCR. Assay: immunoSEQ multiplex PCR; the TCRdb copy retains only in-frame clones and omits some. The sample holds 150,000 to 180,000 clones, approximately 72% seen once. The CDR3 is made up of 15 amino acids. With 1 base removed from V and 2 bases from J, the gap between germline ends came to 10 bases. Germline CDR1 is MNHEY and CDR2 is SMNVEV (reference sequence). Despite likely unrecorded immune exposures, the donors were nominally healthy at the time of sampling. For this clone: The antigen is undetermined.

General observations from the study: An analysis was carried out later, and it reportedly showed fewer N-insertions in an Asian-associated ancestry cluster than the approximately 660-donor mean. Trimming of TCR beta V- and J-genes showed a link, identified in a later analysis, to a missense DCLRE1C variant. On later analysis, the bulk of CMV-associated TCR beta chains appeared to be HLA-restricted.

This chain joins TRBV27 and TRBJ2-3, with D perhaps matching TRBD1 (6 bases). The source is a man aged 18 to 35 in good health and CMV-seronegative. The sequencing input was PBMCs. CDR3 DNA: TGTGCCAGCAGTTTATTGACAGGAGCCACAGATACGCAGTATTTT. It is translated as CASSLLTGATDTQYF.